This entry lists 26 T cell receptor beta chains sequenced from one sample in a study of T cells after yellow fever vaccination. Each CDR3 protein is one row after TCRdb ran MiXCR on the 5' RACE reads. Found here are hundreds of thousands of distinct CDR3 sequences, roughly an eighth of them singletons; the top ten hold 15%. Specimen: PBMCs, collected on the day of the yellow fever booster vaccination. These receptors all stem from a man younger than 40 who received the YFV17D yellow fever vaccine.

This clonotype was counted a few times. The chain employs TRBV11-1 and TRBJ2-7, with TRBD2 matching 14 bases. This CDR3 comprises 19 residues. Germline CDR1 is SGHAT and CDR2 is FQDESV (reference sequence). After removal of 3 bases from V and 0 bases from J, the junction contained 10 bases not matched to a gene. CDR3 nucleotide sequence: TGTGCCAGCAGCTTCCTAGGACTAGCGGGAGGCCGGAGCTCCTACGAGCAGTACTTC. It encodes CASSFLGLAGGRSSYEQYF.

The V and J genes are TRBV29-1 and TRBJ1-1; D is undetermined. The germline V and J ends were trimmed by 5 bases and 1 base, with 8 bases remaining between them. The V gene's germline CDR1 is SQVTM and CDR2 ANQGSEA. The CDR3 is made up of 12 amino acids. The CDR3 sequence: CSVPPGNTEAFF. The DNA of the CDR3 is TGCAGCGTTCCTCCTGGGAACACTGAAGCTTTCTTT.

CDR3 coding DNA: TGTGCCAGCAGCCAAGAGGGAAACATTCAGTACTTC. This translates into CASSQEGNIQYF. The genes are TRBV3-1 and TRBJ2-4; D remains unclear. V was clipped by 0 bases and J by 6 bases, with 3 bases between them. This CDR3 is 12 amino acids long. Germline V gene sequence: CDR1 LGHDT, CDR2 YNNKEL (reference sequence).

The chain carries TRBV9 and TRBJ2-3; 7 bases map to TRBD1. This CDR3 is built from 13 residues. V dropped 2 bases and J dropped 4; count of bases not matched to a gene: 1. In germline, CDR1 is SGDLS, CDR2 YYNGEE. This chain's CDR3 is CASSVDRSDTQYF. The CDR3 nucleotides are TGTGCCAGCAGCGTGGACAGGTCAGATACGCAGTATTTT.

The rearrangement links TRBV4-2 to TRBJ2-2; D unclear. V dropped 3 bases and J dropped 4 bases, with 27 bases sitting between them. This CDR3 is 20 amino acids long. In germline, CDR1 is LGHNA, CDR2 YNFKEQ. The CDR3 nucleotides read TGTGCCAGCAGCCAGTGGCAGCCCCTCGGCGCGGCCTTTCTCACCGGGGAGCTGTTTTTT. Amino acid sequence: CASSQWQPLGAAFLTGELFF.

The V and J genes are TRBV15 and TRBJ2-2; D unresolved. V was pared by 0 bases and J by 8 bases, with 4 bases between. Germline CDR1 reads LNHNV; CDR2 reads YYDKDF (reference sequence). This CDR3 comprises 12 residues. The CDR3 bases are TGTGCCACCAGCAGAGATTTTGGGGAGCTGTTTTTT. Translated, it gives CATSRDFGELFF.

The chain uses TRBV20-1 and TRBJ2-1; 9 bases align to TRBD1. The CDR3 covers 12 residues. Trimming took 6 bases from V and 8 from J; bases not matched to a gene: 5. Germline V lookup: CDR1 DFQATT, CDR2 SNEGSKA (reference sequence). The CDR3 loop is CSATTGGHEQFF. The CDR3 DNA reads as TGCAGTGCAACAACAGGGGGCCATGAGCAGTTCTTC.

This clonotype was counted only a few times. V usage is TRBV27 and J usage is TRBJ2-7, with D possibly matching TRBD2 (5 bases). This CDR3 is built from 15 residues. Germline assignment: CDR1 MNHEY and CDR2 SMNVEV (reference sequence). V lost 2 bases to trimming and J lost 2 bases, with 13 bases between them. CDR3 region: CASSLGEKGPYEQYF. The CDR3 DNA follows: TGTGCCAGCAGTTTAGGGGAGAAAGGCCCCTACGAGCAGTACTTC.

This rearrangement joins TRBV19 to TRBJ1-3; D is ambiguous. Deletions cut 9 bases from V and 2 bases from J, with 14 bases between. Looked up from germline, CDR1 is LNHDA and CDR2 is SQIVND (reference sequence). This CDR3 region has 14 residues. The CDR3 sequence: CASMTFRAGNTIYF. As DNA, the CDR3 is TGTGCCAGCATGACCTTTAGGGCTGGAAACACCATATATTTT.

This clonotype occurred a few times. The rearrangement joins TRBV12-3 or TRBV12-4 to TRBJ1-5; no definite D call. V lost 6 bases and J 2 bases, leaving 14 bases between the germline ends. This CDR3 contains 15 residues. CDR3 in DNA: TGTGCCAGCAGCGCTTCGGGTGACCGCAATCAGCCCCAGCATTTT. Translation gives CASSASGDRNQPQHF.

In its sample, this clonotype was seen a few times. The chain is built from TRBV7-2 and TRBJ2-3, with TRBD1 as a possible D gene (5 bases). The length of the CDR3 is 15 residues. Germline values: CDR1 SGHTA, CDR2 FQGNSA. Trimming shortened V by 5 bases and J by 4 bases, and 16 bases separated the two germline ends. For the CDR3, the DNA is TGTGCCAGCAGCCATGTGGGCCTACAGGCAGATACGCAGTATTTT. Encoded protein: CASSHVGLQADTQYF. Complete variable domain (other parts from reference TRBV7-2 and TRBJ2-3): GAGVSQSPSNKVTEKGKDVELRCDPISGHTALYWYRQSLGQGLEFLIYFQGNSAPDKSGLPSDRFSAERTGGSVSTLTIQRTQQEDSAVYLCASSHVGLQADTQYFGPGTRLTVL.

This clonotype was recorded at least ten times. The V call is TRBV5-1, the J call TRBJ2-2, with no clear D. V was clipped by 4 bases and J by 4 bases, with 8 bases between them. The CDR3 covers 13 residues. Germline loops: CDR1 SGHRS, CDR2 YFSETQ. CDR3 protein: CASSPHSTGELFF. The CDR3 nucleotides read TGCGCCAGCAGCCCGCATTCCACCGGGGAGCTGTTTTTT.

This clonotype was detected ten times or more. The CDR3 region has the DNA TGTGCCAGCAGCTTACGGGGGGCCCAAGAGACCCAGTACTTC. Its translation is CASSLRGAQETQYF. The V gene is TRBV7-2, the J gene TRBJ2-5, with D possibly matching TRBD2 (7 bases). V was cut by 2 bases and J by 1 base, with 8 bases left in between. From germline, CDR1 is SGHTA and CDR2 FQGNSA. The CDR3 has 14 residues.

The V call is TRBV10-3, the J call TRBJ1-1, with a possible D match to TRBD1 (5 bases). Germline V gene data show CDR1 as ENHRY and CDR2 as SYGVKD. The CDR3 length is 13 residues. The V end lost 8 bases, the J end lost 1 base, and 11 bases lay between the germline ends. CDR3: CAILGGGNTEAFF. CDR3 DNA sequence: TGTGCCATCCTGGGCGGGGGGAACACTGAAGCTTTCTTT.

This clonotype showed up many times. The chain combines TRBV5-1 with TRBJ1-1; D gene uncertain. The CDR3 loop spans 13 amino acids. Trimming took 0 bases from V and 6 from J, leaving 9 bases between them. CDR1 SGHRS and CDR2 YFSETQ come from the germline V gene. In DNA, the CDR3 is TGCGCCAGCAGCTTGGGTCTGAGGGCTGAAGCTTTCTTT. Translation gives CASSLGLRAEAFF.

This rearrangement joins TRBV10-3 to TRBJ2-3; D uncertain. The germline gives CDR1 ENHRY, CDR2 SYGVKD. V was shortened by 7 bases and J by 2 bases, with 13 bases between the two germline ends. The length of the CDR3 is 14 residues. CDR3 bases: TGTGCCATCATGGGCGGCCGCGACACAGATACGCAGTATTTT. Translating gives CAIMGGRDTDTQYF.

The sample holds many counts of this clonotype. The CDR3 loop reads CASSQALGAGYEQYF. The CDR3 bases are TGCGCCAGCAGCCAGGCCCTGGGGGCTGGCTACGAGCAGTACTTC. This sequence joins TRBV4-1 and TRBJ2-7; possibly TRBD1 for D (6 bases). The CDR3 has 15 amino acids. CDR1 is MGHRA and CDR2 is YSYEKL in the germline V gene. V was trimmed by 3 bases and J by 3 bases, leaving 15 bases between them.

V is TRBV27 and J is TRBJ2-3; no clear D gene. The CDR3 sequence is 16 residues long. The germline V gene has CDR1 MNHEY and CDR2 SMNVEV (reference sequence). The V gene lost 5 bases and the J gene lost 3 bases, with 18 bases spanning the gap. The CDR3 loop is CASSPLIVVQTDTQYF. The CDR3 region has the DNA TGTGCCAGCAGTCCCCTGATCGTGGTCCAAACAGATACGCAGTATTTT.

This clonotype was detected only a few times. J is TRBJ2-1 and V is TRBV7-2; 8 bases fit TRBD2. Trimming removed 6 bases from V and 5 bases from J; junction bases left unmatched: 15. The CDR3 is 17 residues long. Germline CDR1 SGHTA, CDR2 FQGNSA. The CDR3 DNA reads TGTGCCAGCAGTCAACCGGGGGGGGGGCCCGGAAACAATGAGCAGTTCTTC. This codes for CASSQPGGGPGNNEQFF.

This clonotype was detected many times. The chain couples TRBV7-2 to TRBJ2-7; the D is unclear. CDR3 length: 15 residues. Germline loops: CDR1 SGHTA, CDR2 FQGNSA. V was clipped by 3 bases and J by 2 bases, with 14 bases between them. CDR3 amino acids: CASSFDSLNTYEQYF. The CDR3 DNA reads TGTGCCAGCAGCTTTGATTCTCTAAACACCTACGAGCAGTACTTC. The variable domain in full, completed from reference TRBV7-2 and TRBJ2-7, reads GAGVSQSPSNKVTEKGKDVELRCDPISGHTALYWYRQSLGQGLEFLIYFQGNSAPDKSGLPSDRFSAERTGGSVSTLTIQRTQQEDSAVYLCASSFDSLNTYEQYFGPGTRLTVT.

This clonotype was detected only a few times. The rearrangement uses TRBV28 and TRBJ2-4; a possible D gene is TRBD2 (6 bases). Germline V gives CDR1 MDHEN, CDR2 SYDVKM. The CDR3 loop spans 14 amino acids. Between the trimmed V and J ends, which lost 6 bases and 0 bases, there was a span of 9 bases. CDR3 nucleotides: TGTGCCAGCAGCCCCGGGGGAGCCAAAAACATTCAGTACTTC. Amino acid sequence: CASSPGGAKNIQYF.

This chain's CDR3 is CSELGVGHNEQFF. CDR3 nucleotides: TGCAGCGAGCTAGGGGTCGGGCACAATGAGCAGTTCTTC. The chain uses TRBV29-1 and TRBJ2-1, with D possibly TRBD1 on 5 matching bases. The CDR3 contains 13 residues. Germline V CDR1 and CDR2: SQVTM, ANQGSEA. V lost 7 bases to trimming and J lost 5 bases, with 15 bases between them.

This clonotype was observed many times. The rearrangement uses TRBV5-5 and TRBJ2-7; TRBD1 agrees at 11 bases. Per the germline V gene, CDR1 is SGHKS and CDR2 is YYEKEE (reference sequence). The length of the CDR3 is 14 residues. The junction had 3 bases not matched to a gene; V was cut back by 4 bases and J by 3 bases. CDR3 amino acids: CASSTGQGDYEQYF. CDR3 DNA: TGTGCCAGCAGCACGGGACAGGGGGACTACGAGCAGTACTTC.

CDR3: CASRTTLAGALIYEQYF. The CDR3 DNA reads as TGTGCCAGCAGGACAACTCTAGCGGGAGCCCTCATCTACGAGCAGTACTTC. The chain uses TRBV6-2 or TRBV6-3 and TRBJ2-7; 10 nucleotides align to TRBD2. The CDR3 contains 17 residues. V gave up 6 bases and J gave up 3 bases; unmatched junction bases: 14. Germline CDR1 is MNHEY and CDR2 is SVGEGT.

CDR3 residues: CASSSRQGPATNEKLFF. CDR3 sequence (DNA): TGTGCCAGCAGCTCCAGACAGGGACCTGCAACTAATGAAAAACTGTTTTTT. The rearrangement joins TRBV7-2 to TRBJ1-4; 7 bases agree with TRBD1. The CDR3 has 17 amino acids. The trim removed 4 bases at V and 0 bases at J, leaving 8 bases unmatched. Germline assignment: CDR1 SGHTA and CDR2 FQGNSA.

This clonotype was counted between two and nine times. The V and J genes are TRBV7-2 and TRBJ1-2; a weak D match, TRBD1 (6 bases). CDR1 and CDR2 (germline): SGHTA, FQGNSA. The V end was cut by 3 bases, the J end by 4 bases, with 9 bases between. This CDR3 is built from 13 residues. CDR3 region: CASSFGQLYGYTF. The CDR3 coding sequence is TGTGCCAGCAGCTTCGGACAGCTCTATGGCTACACCTTC. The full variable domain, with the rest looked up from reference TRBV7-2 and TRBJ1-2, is GAGVSQSPSNKVTEKGKDVELRCDPISGHTALYWYRQSLGQGLEFLIYFQGNSAPDKSGLPSDRFSAERTGGSVSTLTIQRTQQEDSAVYLCASSFGQLYGYTFGSGTRLTVV.